These 30 T cell receptor beta chains were sequenced from one sample in a study of blood T cells in healthy people across ages. Sample-barcoded 5' priming and a J-beta primer mix drove a second PCR of about 6 to 12 cycles. MiXCR, run by TCRdb on the 5' RACE reads, gives a single entry per CDR3 protein. The sample carries around 600,000 distinct CDR3 sequences, 40% to 50% recorded once. The sample taken for sequencing was blood. The receptors here all came from a man of 80 years or more in good health.

This sequence joins TRBV27 and TRBJ1-1; D uncertain. The V and J ends lost 3 bases and 2 bases respectively, with 13 bases between them. The CDR3 runs to 15 residues. Germline CDR1 MNHEY, CDR2 SMNVEV (reference sequence). The CDR3 reads CASSLARLPNTEAFF. The CDR3 DNA follows: TGTGCCAGCAGTTTGGCTAGACTGCCTAACACTGAAGCTTTCTTT.

This clonotype was counted ten times or more. The chain joins TRBV24-1 to TRBJ2-1; D not resolved. CDR3 length: 12 amino acids. The germline CDR1 and CDR2 sequences are KGHDR and SFDVKD. V was pared by 0 bases and J by 7 bases, with 3 bases between. As DNA, the CDR3 is TGTGCCACCAGTGATTTGCTGAATGAGCAGTTCTTC. It translates to CATSDLLNEQFF.

This clonotype was found a few times. The chain combines TRBV29-1 with TRBJ2-3; 11 bases agree with TRBD2. The CDR3 extends over 13 amino acids. V lost 4 bases and J lost 5; bases outside the gene matches: 2. The germline CDR1 and CDR2 sequences are SQVTM and ANQGSEA. This CDR3 is CSVAGTSGDTQYF. CDR3 bases: TGCAGCGTTGCGGGGACTAGCGGAGATACGCAGTATTTT.

V gene TRBV7-2 combines with J gene TRBJ2-7, with TRBD2 as a possible D gene (5 bases). V was clipped by 7 bases and J by 0 bases, with 13 bases between them. CDR3 length: 14 residues. In germline, CDR1 is SGHTA, CDR2 FQGNSA. Written as DNA, the CDR3 is TGTGCCAGCATCACGGACTCGAACTCCTACGAGCAGTACTTC. The encoded protein is CASITDSNSYEQYF.

The chain carries TRBV7-2 and TRBJ2-5, with D tentatively TRBD1 (6 bases). The J call is in doubt because the DNA end fits TRBJ2-7 better. This CDR3 has 15 residues. Germline CDR1 is SGHTA and CDR2 is FQGNSA. As DNA, the CDR3 is TGTGCCAGCAGCGCAATGGCAGGGGATACCTACGAGCAGTACTTC. Translation gives CASSAMAGDTYEQYF.

This clonotype was observed a few times. V gene TRBV6-5 combines with J gene TRBJ2-3; 11 bases are shared with TRBD2. Germline V lookup: CDR1 MNHEY, CDR2 SVGAGI. The CDR3 length is 15 residues. The junction had 9 bases not matched to a gene; V was cut back by 6 bases and J by 7 bases. CDR3 sequence: CASRSTSGTYNTQYF. Here the CDR3 DNA reads TGTGCCAGCAGGTCGACTAGCGGGACTTACAATACGCAGTATTTT.

This clonotype has a handful of counts. V usage is TRBV7-2 and J usage is TRBJ2-6; D gene unclear. Germline loops: CDR1 SGHTA, CDR2 FQGNSA. V lost 1 base to trimming and J lost 2 bases, with 6 bases between them. This CDR3 is built from 15 residues. CDR3 coding DNA: TGTGCCAGCAGCTTAGTCGGCACTGGGGCCAACGTCCTGACTTTC. This translates into CASSLVGTGANVLTF. The complete variable domain, with remaining parts taken from reference TRBV7-2 and TRBJ2-6, reads GAGVSQSPSNKVTEKGKDVELRCDPISGHTALYWYRQSLGQGLEFLIYFQGNSAPDKSGLPSDRFSAERTGGSVSTLTIQRTQQEDSAVYLCASSLVGTGANVLTFGAGSRLTVL.

This rearrangement joins TRBV7-2 to TRBJ1-6, with a tentative D call TRBD1 (5 bases). This CDR3 has 15 residues. Germline values: CDR1 SGHTA, CDR2 FQGNSA. Trimming removed 2 bases from V and 7 bases from J, with 12 bases in between. In DNA form, the CDR3 reads TGTGCCAGCAGCTTAATCGGGGCTGACAATTCACCCCTCCACTTT. The encoded protein is CASSLIGADNSPLHF.

This clonotype was seen at least ten times. The gene calls are TRBV7-9 and TRBJ2-3, with 9 bases lining up with TRBD1. Germline V gene lookup returns CDR1 SEHNR and CDR2 FQNEAQ (reference sequence). Trimming removed 2 bases from V and 1 base from J; junction bases left unmatched: 1. There are 15 residues in the CDR3. The CDR3 nucleotides read TGTGCCAGCAGCTTAAGGACAGGGGGCACAGATACGCAGTATTTT. Residues: CASSLRTGGTDTQYF.

The chain is built from TRBV4-1 and TRBJ1-2; weak D call: TRBD1 (5 bases). The CDR3 length is 17 residues. Trimming shortened V by 0 bases and J by 3 bases, and 17 bases separated the two germline ends. CDR1 and CDR2 from the germline V gene are MGHRA and YSYEKL. The CDR3 protein is CASSQEGRRGVDYGYTF. DNA of the CDR3: TGCGCCAGCAGCCAAGAAGGAAGGAGGGGAGTCGACTATGGCTACACCTTC.

The chain employs TRBV6-5 and TRBJ2-1; D is perhaps TRBD1 or TRBD2 (5 bases each). Near its end, the DNA agrees better with TRBJ2-7, so the J call may be wrong. Germline lookup yields CDR1 MNHEY and CDR2 SVGAGI. The length of the CDR3 is 15 residues. CDR3 amino acids: CASSFRETTYNEQYF. The CDR3 DNA is TGTGCCAGCAGCTTCAGGGAGACTACCTACAATGAGCAGTACTTC.

This clonotype occurred many times. The chain joins TRBV10-3 to TRBJ2-3; possibly TRBD1 or TRBD2 for D (6 bases each). The CDR3 is 15 amino acids. Between the trimmed V and J ends, which lost 0 bases and 6 bases, there was a span of 13 bases. In germline, CDR1 is ENHRY, CDR2 SYGVKD. The CDR3 spells CAISESWGARDTQYF. CDR3 sequence (DNA): TGTGCCATCAGTGAGTCGTGGGGGGCCAGGGATACGCAGTATTTT.

This clonotype was recorded once. The rearrangement joins TRBV7-2 to TRBJ2-7, with no clear D. V shed 3 bases and J shed 0 bases, with 9 bases lying between them. This CDR3 spans 14 amino acids. The germline CDR1 and CDR2 sequences are SGHTA and FQGNSA. The CDR3 loop reads CASSFGPLSYEQYF. CDR3 sequence (DNA): TGTGCCAGCAGCTTTGGTCCCCTCTCCTACGAGCAGTACTTC.

The chain couples TRBV29-1 to TRBJ2-2, with D perhaps TRBD1 (5 bases). Germline CDR1 is SQVTM and CDR2 is ANQGSEA. The CDR3 runs 13 residues. V lost 4 bases, J lost 7 bases, and 13 bases lay in between. The CDR3 DNA reads as TGCAGCGTTGGGCAAGGGGATCACGGGGAGCTGTTTTTT. This gives the protein CSVGQGDHGELFF.

This chain links TRBV5-5 with TRBJ1-1, with no clear D. The germline V gene has CDR1 SGHKS and CDR2 YYEKEE (reference sequence). V lost 3 bases to trimming and J lost 10 bases, with 13 bases between them. The CDR3 has 12 amino acids. Here the CDR3 DNA reads TGTGCCAGCAGCTCCACCGCGGGAGGAGCTTTCTTT. It encodes CASSSTAGGAFF.

This clonotype was seen a few times. The CDR3 DNA follows: TGTGCCAGCAGCCAAGCCCCCGGTTCCGTAAGGGAGCAGTACTTC. This sequence encodes CASSQAPGSVREQYF. This rearrangement joins TRBV14 to TRBJ2-7; D remains ambiguous. V was trimmed by 1 base and J by 7 bases, leaving 17 bases between them. Germline lookup yields CDR1 SGHDN and CDR2 FVKESK. CDR3 length equals 15 residues.

This clonotype came up a few times. The gene calls are TRBV12-5 and TRBJ2-7; D is unclear. Trimming cost V 1 base and J 2 bases, with 21 bases left between them. CDR3 size: 18 residues. Germline V gene sequence: CDR1 LGHNT, CDR2 FRNRAP. The CDR3 reads CASGLDYRANPITYEQYF. The CDR3 DNA is TGTGCTAGTGGTTTGGACTACCGAGCGAACCCTATCACCTACGAGCAGTACTTC.

The rearrangement links TRBV24-1 to TRBJ1-1, with D maybe TRBD1 (5 bases). The V end lost 6 bases, the J end lost 0 bases, and 13 bases lay between the germline ends. CDR3 length: 15 amino acids. Germline V lookup: CDR1 KGHDR, CDR2 SFDVKD. The CDR3 coding sequence is TGTGCCACCAGTAATAGGACAAACCTGAACACTGAAGCTTTCTTT. Amino acids: CATSNRTNLNTEAFF.

The gene calls are TRBV30 and TRBJ2-5; TRBD2 matches 14 bases. J was trimmed by 1 base and V by 3 bases; bases with no gene match: 4. Looked up from germline, CDR1 is GTSNPN and CDR2 is SVGIG (reference sequence). This CDR3 has 16 residues. Here the CDR3 DNA reads TGTGCCTGGAGGAGGGGACTAGCGGGGGCCCAAGAGACCCAGTACTTC. This encodes CAWRRGLAGAQETQYF.

The V and J genes are TRBV5-1 and TRBJ2-3; TRBD2 matches 13 bases. The CDR3 consists of 15 residues. After removal of 2 bases from V and 6 bases from J, the junction contained 3 bases not matched to a gene. Germline loops: CDR1 SGHRS, CDR2 YFSETQ. The CDR3 DNA reads as TGCGCCAGCAGCTTCGGGACTAGCGGGGTGGATACGCAGTATTTT. Protein product: CASSFGTSGVDTQYF.

This clonotype occurred once. The chain combines TRBV7-3 with TRBJ2-2; D not certain. This CDR3 is built from 11 residues. From germline, CDR1 is SGHTA and CDR2 FQGTGA. V dropped 8 bases and J dropped 4 bases, with 5 bases sitting between them. This chain's CDR3 is CASGSTGELFF. In DNA, the CDR3 is TGTGCCAGCGGAAGCACCGGGGAGCTGTTTTTT.

The chain couples TRBV27 to TRBJ2-5; tentatively, D is TRBD2 (6 bases). The CDR3 sequence is 20 residues long. V was clipped by 0 bases and J by 0 bases, with 23 bases between them. CDR1 is MNHEY, CDR2 SMNVEV, per germline (reference sequence). CDR3 nucleotides: TGTGCCAGCAGTTTATCCCCGGACCGAGGATTTGGGGGGTACCAAGAGACCCAGTACTTC. This translates into CASSLSPDRGFGGYQETQYF.

This clonotype was counted between two and nine times. This chain connects TRBV29-1 to TRBJ2-5, with TRBD2 as a possible D gene (7 bases). V was clipped by 6 bases and J by 3 bases, with 14 bases between them. Looked up from germline, CDR1 is SQVTM and CDR2 is ANQGSEA. The CDR3 contains 13 residues. The CDR3 sequence is CSVRLGGEETQYF. The CDR3 nucleotides read TGCAGCGTCCGGTTAGGGGGGGAAGAGACCCAGTACTTC. Full variable domain (remainder filled in from reference TRBV29-1 and TRBJ2-5): SAVISQKPSRDICQRGTSLTIQCQVDSQVTMMFWYRQQPGQSLTLIATANQGSEATYESGFVIDKFPISRPNLTFSTLTVSNMSPEDSSIYLCSVRLGGEETQYFGPGTRLLVL.

This clonotype was counted a few times. The chain joins TRBV7-2 to TRBJ2-7; no clear D gene. The CDR3 runs to 13 residues. V lost 5 bases and J lost 4, with 12 bases in between. CDR1 and CDR2 (germline): SGHTA, FQGNSA. The CDR3 loop reads CASSTSGPYEQYF. Here the CDR3 DNA reads TGTGCCAGCAGCACATCCGGGCCTTACGAGCAGTACTTC. Complete variable domain (other parts from reference TRBV7-2 and TRBJ2-7): GAGVSQSPSNKVTEKGKDVELRCDPISGHTALYWYRQSLGQGLEFLIYFQGNSAPDKSGLPSDRFSAERTGGSVSTLTIQRTQQEDSAVYLCASSTSGPYEQYFGPGTRLTVT.

V usage is TRBV9 and J usage is TRBJ2-6; unclear D gene. The CDR3 has 14 amino acids. Germline V CDR1 and CDR2: SGDLS, YYNGEE. V was cut by 0 bases and J by 0 bases, with 1 base left in between. The CDR3 spells CASSVDSGANVLTF. In DNA form, the CDR3 reads TGTGCCAGCAGCGTAGACTCTGGGGCCAACGTCCTGACTTTC.

A few counts support this clonotype. The chain couples TRBV7-9 to TRBJ2-5; perhaps D is TRBD1 or TRBD2 (5 bases each). CDR1 is SEHNR, CDR2 FQNEAQ, per germline (reference sequence). The V and J ends lost 5 bases and 11 bases respectively, with 15 bases between them. The CDR3 is 12 residues long. The CDR3 region has the DNA TGTGCCAGCAGCCCGGGACCTTCTGAGCAGTACTTC. It yields the protein CASSPGPSEQYF.

This clonotype was observed a few times. The V call is TRBV28, the J call TRBJ2-1; 7 bases match TRBD2. The CDR3 consists of 13 residues. CDR1 and CDR2 from the germline V gene are MDHEN and SYDVKM. Trimming removed 6 bases from V and 8 bases from J; junction bases left unmatched: 7. CDR3 sequence reads: CASRSGGIYEQFF. The CDR3 DNA follows: TGTGCCAGCAGGTCCGGGGGGATCTATGAGCAGTTCTTC.

The rearrangement joins TRBV20-1 to TRBJ2-3; D remains ambiguous. This CDR3 comprises 14 residues. The germline gives CDR1 DFQATT, CDR2 SNEGSKA (reference sequence). The ends were cut back, 6 bases at V and 5 bases at J, with 18 bases in the middle. The CDR3 sequence: CSANSPDIRDTQYF. DNA of the CDR3: TGCAGTGCCAATAGTCCCGACATAAGAGATACGCAGTATTTT.

This clonotype turned up a few times. A single base separates this from a much larger clone, so it may be a read error. The chain employs TRBV6-6 and TRBJ2-1, with D unresolved. Near its end, the DNA agrees better with TRBJ2-7, so the J call may be wrong. CDR1 MNHNY and CDR2 SVGAGI come from the germline V gene (reference sequence). The CDR3 extends over 12 amino acids. The CDR3 DNA reads TGTGCCAGCAGTTACGTGAACAATGAGCAGTACTTC. This gives the protein CASSYVNNEQYF.

This clonotype was seen many times. The rearrangement uses TRBV6-5 and TRBJ2-1; TRBD2 matches 10 bases. The V segment lost 0 bases and the J segment 4 bases; nucleotides outside the gene matches: 9. Germline V gives CDR1 MNHEY, CDR2 SVGAGI. This CDR3 has 18 amino acids. Here the CDR3 DNA reads TGTGCCAGCAGTTACTCGCCTCCTAGCGGGAGTATTTACAATGAGCAGTTCTTC. Residues: CASSYSPPSGSIYNEQFF.